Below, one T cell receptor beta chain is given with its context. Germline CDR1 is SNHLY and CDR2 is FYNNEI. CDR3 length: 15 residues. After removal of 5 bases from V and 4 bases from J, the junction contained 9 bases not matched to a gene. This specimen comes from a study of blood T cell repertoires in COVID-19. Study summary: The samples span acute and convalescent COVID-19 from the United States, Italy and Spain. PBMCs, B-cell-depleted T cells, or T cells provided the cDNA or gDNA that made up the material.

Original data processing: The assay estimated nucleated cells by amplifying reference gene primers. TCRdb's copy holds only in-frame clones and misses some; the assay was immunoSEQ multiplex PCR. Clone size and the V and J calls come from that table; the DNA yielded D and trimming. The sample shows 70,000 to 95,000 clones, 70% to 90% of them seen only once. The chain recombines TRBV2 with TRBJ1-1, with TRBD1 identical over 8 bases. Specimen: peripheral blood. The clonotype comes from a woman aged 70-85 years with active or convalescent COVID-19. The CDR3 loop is CASSLTGGVSTEAFF. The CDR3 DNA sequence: TGTGCCAGCAGTTTAACAGGGGGTGTGAGCACTGAAGCTTTCTTT. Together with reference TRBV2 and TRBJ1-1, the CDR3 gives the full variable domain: EPEVTQTPSHQVTQMGQEVILRCVPISNHLYFYWYRQILGQKVEFLVSFYNNEISEKSEIFDDQFSVERPDGSNFTLKIRSTKLEDSAMYFCASSLTGGVSTEAFFGQGTRLTVV.